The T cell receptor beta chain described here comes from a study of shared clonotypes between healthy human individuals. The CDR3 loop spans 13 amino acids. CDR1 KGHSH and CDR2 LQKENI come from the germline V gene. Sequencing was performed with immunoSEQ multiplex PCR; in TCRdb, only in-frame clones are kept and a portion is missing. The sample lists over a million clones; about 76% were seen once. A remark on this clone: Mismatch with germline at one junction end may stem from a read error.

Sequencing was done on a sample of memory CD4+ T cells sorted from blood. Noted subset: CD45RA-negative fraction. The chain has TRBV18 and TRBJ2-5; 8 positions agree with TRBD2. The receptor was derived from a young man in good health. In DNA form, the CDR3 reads TGTGCCAGCTCACCAGGGACTAGAGAGGCCCAGTACTTC. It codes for CASSPGTREAQYF.